The rows below give T cell receptor beta chains drawn from one sample of a study of blood T cell repertoires in COVID-19. The protocol was immunoSEQ multiplex PCR, while the TCRdb copy is restricted to in-frame clones and leaves out a portion. The sample includes 150,000 to 180,000 clones, about 89% seen only once; the top ten take roughly 0.51%. The specimen was peripheral blood. The receptor set was obtained from a man aged 45 to 65 with acute or convalescent COVID-19. Each CDR3 is given with its conserved first and last residue. The D gene is left open where the match is weak. Clone size is shown for a subset of rows, as once, few, many or a class of expanded clone.

abundance	j_gene	v_gene	len	d_gene	CDR3nt	CDR3aa
.	TRBJ2-7	TRBV18	15	TRBD1	TGTGCCAGCTCACCGCAGGGGGTGCCCGGAGACGAGCAGTACTTC	CASSPQGVPGDEQYF
.	TRBJ2-1	TRBV20-1	10	.	TGCGGCGGGCATAGAGAAGAGCAGTTCTTC	CGGHREEQFF
.	TRBJ1-5	TRBV28	14	.	TGTGCCAGCAGATACGGGACTTCCCGTCAGCCCCAGCATTTT	CASRYGTSRQPQHF
.	TRBJ2-1	TRBV18	15	.	TGTGCCAGCTCACCGCCGGGGTGGGAGCTCAATGAGCAGTTCTTC	CASSPPGWELNEQFF
.	TRBJ1-4	TRBV4-2	16	TRBD1	TGTGCCAGCAGCCCGATCGGGACAGGGACTAATGAAAAACTGTTTTTT	CASSPIGTGTNEKLFF
once	TRBJ2-1	TRBV5-8	15	TRBD1	TGTGCCAGCACCAGAGACAGGGGCCCATACAATGAGCAGTTCTTC	CASTRDRGPYNEQFF
.	TRBJ1-1	TRBV7-8	13	.	TGTGCCAGCAGCCGGGGGCTGAACACTGAAGCTTTCTTT	CASSRGLNTEAFF
.	TRBJ2-5	TRBV3-1/TRBV3-2	11	.	TGTGCCAGCAGCCATCGAGAGACCCAGTACTTC	CASSHRETQYF
.	TRBJ1-4	TRBV27	15	.	TGTGCCAGCAGTTTATTGATCCGGGCTAATGAAAAACTGTTTTTT	CASSLLIRANEKLFF
.	TRBJ1-5	TRBV20-1	11	.	TGCAGTGCTAGAATCGGTCAGCCCCAGCATTTT	CSARIGQPQHF
.	TRBJ2-2	TRBV7-3	15	TRBD1	TGTGCCAGCAGCTTAACCGGGACAGGGACCGGGGAGCTGTTTTTT	CASSLTGTGTGELFF
.	TRBJ2-3	TRBV7-2	14	.	TGTGCCAGCAGCCCGGACAGTCGCACAGATACGCAGTATTTT	CASSPDSRTDTQYF
.	TRBJ2-1	TRBV7-3	15	TRBD2	TGTGCCAGCAGCTTGACTAGCGGGGCTTACAATGAGCAGTTCTTC	CASSLTSGAYNEQFF
.	TRBJ1-4	TRBV4-2	16	.	TGTGCCAGCAGCCAGGCCCCGGCAGCCGGGGATGAAAAACTGTTTTTT	CASSQAPAAGDEKLFF
few	TRBJ2-5	TRBV2	15	.	TGTGCCAGCAGTGAAGCAACCCGGGATCCAGAGACCCAGTACTTC	CASSEATRDPETQYF
once	TRBJ1-5	TRBV28	12	.	TGTGCCAGCAGTTCTCAACGCGGGCCCCAGCATTTT	CASSSQRGPQHF
.	TRBJ2-7	TRBV20-1	11	.	TGCCAGTCGGGGGGCAGGTACGAGCAGTACTTC	CQSGGRYEQYF
.	TRBJ2-2	TRBV3-1/TRBV3-2	16	TRBD1	TGTGCCAGCAGCCATCCCGGACAGGGAAACACCGGGGAGCTGTTTTTT	CASSHPGQGNTGELFF
.	TRBJ2-3	TRBV28	15	TRBD2	TGTGCCAGCAGTTTTCTAGCGGGGAGCACAGATACGCAGTATTTT	CASSFLAGSTDTQYF
.	TRBJ2-3	TRBV5-6	14	.	TGTGCCAGCAGCGTGGACAGCTCCACAGATACGCAGTATTTT	CASSVDSSTDTQYF
.	TRBJ1-6	TRBV18	13	.	TGTGCCAGCTCACCACCGAATAGCTCACCCCTCCACTTT	CASSPPNSSPLHF
once	TRBJ2-4	TRBV19	14	.	TGTGCCAGTAAGGGGTCGGGCACTAAAAACATTCAGTACTTC	CASKGSGTKNIQYF
few	TRBJ1-4	TRBV15	16	.	TGTGCCACCAGCAGACCCTCGGAGGCGCCTAATGAAAAACTGTTTTTT	CATSRPSEAPNEKLFF
.	TRBJ1-5	TRBV3-1/TRBV3-2	15	TRBD1	TGTGCCAGCAGCCCGTACAGGGGCGCGGGACAGCCCCAGCATTTT	CASSPYRGAGQPQHF
.	TRBJ2-3	TRBV20-1	11	TRBD2	TGCAGTGAGCTAGCGGGGGATACGCAGTATTTT	CSELAGDTQYF
.	TRBJ2-1	TRBV7-8	15	.	TGTGCCAGCAGCCACCGGGACTTATACTACAATGAGCAGTTCTTC	CASSHRDLYYNEQFF
once	TRBJ2-7	TRBV24-1	13	TRBD1	TGTGCCACTCCGGGACAGGGAGACTACGAGCAGTACTTC	CATPGQGDYEQYF
.	TRBJ2-3	TRBV28	15	TRBD2	TGTGCCAGCAGTCCAGCGGGGGAGGGCACGGATACGCAGTATTTT	CASSPAGEGTDTQYF
.	TRBJ1-5	TRBV6-1	16	TRBD1	TGTGCCAGCAGTGGGCTAACAGGGGGCTTCAATCAGCCCCAGCATTTT	CASSGLTGGFNQPQHF
.	TRBJ2-6	TRBV21-1	20	.	TGTGCCAGCAGCCCACCCCCCTATCCGCAGCGGCCCTCTGGGGCCAACGTCCTGACTTTC	CASSPPPYPQRPSGANVLTF
few	TRBJ1-2	TRBV19	12	.	TGTGCCAGTACCCCGGGGATCTATGGCTACACCTTC	CASTPGIYGYTF
.	TRBJ2-7	TRBV28	15	TRBD2	TGTGCCAGCAGTCCTTTGACCGGGACTATCTACGAGCAGTACTTC	CASSPLTGTIYEQYF
once	TRBJ1-1	TRBV5-1	14	.	TGCGCCAGCAGCTACACAGGGATGAACACTGAAGCTTTCTTT	CASSYTGMNTEAFF
.	TRBJ2-3	TRBV7-2	17	TRBD2	TGTGCCAGCAGACCCCGAGACCCGGGAGGGCCTATTGATACGCAGTATTTT	CASRPRDPGGPIDTQYF
.	TRBJ2-2	TRBV9	14	.	TGTGCCAGCAGCGTAGGGCCCCAGGGGGGGGAGCTGTTTTTT	CASSVGPQGGELFF
.	TRBJ1-3	TRBV28	16	.	TGTGCCAGCAGTCGCCCAGGGGACCTCTCTGGAAACACCATATATTTT	CASSRPGDLSGNTIYF
.	TRBJ2-1	TRBV5-4	14	TRBD1	TGTGCCAGCCGGGCGGACAGGGGTACGTATGAGCAGTTCTTC	CASRADRGTYEQFF
.	TRBJ2-7	TRBV2	15	.	TGTGCCAGCAGTGAATCAGCAGGGGATCCCTACGAGCAGTACTTC	CASSESAGDPYEQYF
.	TRBJ2-1	TRBV5-6	16	.	TGTGCCAGCAGCCTACGGAGCGTAGTCTCCTACAATGAGCAGTTCTTC	CASSLRSVVSYNEQFF
.	TRBJ1-1	TRBV30	12	.	TGTGCCTGGAGCGACCTGTGGCAGGGGGCTTTCTTT	CAWSDLWQGAFF
.	TRBJ1-5	TRBV7-8	12	.	TGTGCCAGCAGTACAGGGACGGGGCCCCAGCATTTT	CASSTGTGPQHF
once	TRBJ1-1	TRBV28	13	TRBD1	TGTGCCAGCAAAATTGGACAGGACACTGAAGCTTTCTTT	CASKIGQDTEAFF
.	TRBJ1-1	TRBV7-2	13	TRBD1	TGTGCCAGCAGCTATCACAGGGGAACTGAAGCTTTCTTT	CASSYHRGTEAFF
.	TRBJ2-1	TRBV27	13	.	TGTGCCAGCAGTCCGGGACTGGGCCGGATGGGGTTCTTC	CASSPGLGRMGFF
.	TRBJ2-7	TRBV27	14	.	TGTGCCAGCAGTTTAGGGTGGAGGGGTTACGAGCAGTACTTC	CASSLGWRGYEQYF
.	TRBJ2-1	TRBV27	13	.	TGTGCCAGCCAGGGCGGAAAATACAATGAGCAGTTCTTC	CASQGGKYNEQFF
.	TRBJ2-2	TRBV24-1	16	TRBD2	TGTGCCACCAGTGATTCTAGCGGGAGAATCACCGGGGAGCTGTTTTTT	CATSDSSGRITGELFF
.	TRBJ2-7	TRBV9	17	TRBD2	TGTGCCAGCAGCGTAGGACTAGCGGGAAGCGTCTCCTACGAGCAGTACTTC	CASSVGLAGSVSYEQYF
.	TRBJ2-2	TRBV18	19	TRBD2	TGTGCCAGCTCACTAAACGATGGGCTAGCGGGCCCGAACACCGGGGAGCTGTTTTTT	CASSLNDGLAGPNTGELFF